The clone carrying this TCR beta chain was counted ten times or more. TCR cDNA was made by 5'RACE template switching, adding a universal primer site and UMIs. TCRdb reanalysed the 5' RACE reads using MiXCR and keeps one entry per CDR3 protein. This table has a few hundred thousand distinct CDR3 sequences, more than 3.5% appearing once. These data come from a study of T cells after yellow fever vaccination. Study-wide background: Preparation used SMART-Seq v4 Ultra Low Input for the low-cell-number fractions.

The CDR3 is 15 residues long. Germline V lookup: CDR1 MDHEN, CDR2 SYDVKM. Deletions cut 5 bases from V and 0 bases from J, with 10 bases between. V gene TRBV28 combines with J gene TRBJ1-4; D uncertain. The sequence was collected from a man younger than 35 who received the YFV17D yellow fever vaccine. Specimen: PBMCs, collected 15 days after the yellow fever booster vaccination. The CDR3 DNA follows: TGTGCCAGCAGTCCCTGGGCCGCAACTAATGAAAAACTGTTTTTT. This gives the protein CASSPWAATNEKLFF.